These 30 T cell receptor beta chains were all obtained from the same sample, sequenced in a study of human versus mouse CDR3 diversity and MHC coevolution. This table comes from immunoSEQ multiplex PCR, and its TCRdb copy is limited to in-frame clones, with some not included. Found here are approximately 81,000 clones, around 95% of them singletons; the top ten hold 1.3% to 1.5%. Sequencing was performed on naive CD4+ T cells from blood. Described subset: CD45RO-negative CD62L-positive naive CD4 T cells. The receptors derive from a person aged 30 to 69 in good health.

CDR3 nucleotide sequence: TGTGCCAGCAGTTACGGACAGGGAGGAGGTAATGAAAAACTGTTTTTT. Translation gives CASSYGQGGGNEKLFF. The chain joins TRBV7-2 to TRBJ1-4; 8 nucleotides match TRBD1. This CDR3 is built from 16 residues. The germline V gene encodes CDR1 SGHTA and CDR2 FQGNSA. J gave up 4 bases and V 6 bases, and 10 bases lay outside the gene matches.

This sequence joins TRBV7-2 and TRBJ1-1; TRBD1 agrees at 8 bases. Germline V lookup: CDR1 SGHTA, CDR2 FQGNSA. The CDR3 consists of 15 residues. With V trimmed by 5 bases and J by 3 bases, 8 bases remained unmatched. Here the CDR3 reads CASSPRTGTYTEAFF. CDR3 coding DNA: TGTGCCAGCAGCCCGCGGACAGGGACCTACACTGAAGCTTTCTTT. Using reference TRBV7-2 and TRBJ1-1 for the parts outside the CDR3, the full variable domain is GAGVSQSPSNKVTEKGKDVELRCDPISGHTALYWYRQSLGQGLEFLIYFQGNSAPDKSGLPSDRFSAERTGGSVSTLTIQRTQQEDSAVYLCASSPRTGTYTEAFFGQGTRLTVV.

The rearrangement uses TRBV7-8 and TRBJ1-2; weak D call: TRBD1 (5 bases). The V and J ends lost 0 bases and 8 bases respectively, with 19 bases between them. The CDR3 covers 16 residues. The germline CDR1 and CDR2 sequences are SGHVS and FQNEAQ. This CDR3 is CASSLAVDRGRGGYTF. The DNA of the CDR3 is TGTGCCAGCAGCTTAGCGGTAGACAGAGGGCGGGGGGGCTACACCTTC.

In nucleotides, the CDR3 is TGTGCCAGCAGTTTACGGCGGGATCTCCCCCACGAGCAGTACTTC. This gives the protein CASSLRRDLPHEQYF. The chain combines TRBV27 with TRBJ2-7, with D possibly matching TRBD2 (6 bases). The germline V gene encodes CDR1 MNHEY and CDR2 SMNVEV (reference sequence). V lost 2 bases and J 5 bases, leaving 16 bases between the germline ends. The CDR3 is 15 amino acids.

V gene TRBV7-2 combines with J gene TRBJ2-1; 7 bases are shared with TRBD1. With V trimmed by 4 bases and J by 10 bases, 7 bases remained unmatched. The germline V gene encodes CDR1 SGHTA and CDR2 FQGNSA. CDR3 length: 13 residues. This CDR3 reads CASSSRGGSEQFF. Written as DNA, the CDR3 is TGTGCCAGCAGCTCCAGAGGGGGCTCGGAGCAGTTCTTC.

The chain employs TRBV11-2 and TRBJ2-3, with D maybe TRBD1 (6 bases). Germline-derived CDR1 and CDR2 are SGHAT and FQNNGV. The CDR3 is made up of 14 amino acids. The V end lost 9 bases, the J end lost 6 bases, and 19 bases lay between the germline ends. The DNA of the CDR3 is TGTGCCAGTAGGCCCAGGTGGCAGGGGGATACGCAGTATTTT. Translating it yields CASRPRWQGDTQYF.

The rearrangement links TRBV27 to TRBJ2-7, with 8 bases lining up with TRBD1. Germline CDR1 and CDR2: MNHEY and SMNVEV (reference sequence). The CDR3 is 15 amino acids. Trimming took 4 bases from V and 1 from J; bases not matched to a gene: 6. The DNA of the CDR3 is TGTGCCAGCAGTTATCTGACAGGGGCTTCCTACGAGCAGTACTTC. This codes for CASSYLTGASYEQYF.

This chain connects TRBV6-5 to TRBJ1-2, with 7 bases identical to TRBD1. Germline-derived CDR1 and CDR2 are MNHEY and SVGAGI. The CDR3 contains 15 residues. V trimming: 7 bases; J trimming: 2 bases; junction bases outside the gene matches: 10. The CDR3 DNA reads TGTGCCAGCACCCCAGGGGGTGCAGGGAACTATGGCTACACCTTC. This translates into CASTPGGAGNYGYTF.

The chain uses TRBV9 and TRBJ2-3; 10 nucleotides line up with TRBD2. Germline CDR1 is SGDLS and CDR2 is YYNGEE. The trim removed 0 bases at V and 4 bases at J, leaving 8 bases unmatched. The CDR3 runs to 17 residues. The CDR3 DNA reads as TGTGCCAGCAGCGTAGACCTAAGCGGGGGGGCGGCAGATACGCAGTATTTT. Its translation: CASSVDLSGGAADTQYF.

V gene TRBV27 combines with J gene TRBJ1-4; 9 bases are a match to TRBD1. Germline lookup yields CDR1 MNHEY and CDR2 SMNVEV (reference sequence). The ends lost 3 bases at V and 7 bases at J; junction bases unmatched: 6. The CDR3 sequence is 15 residues long. CDR3 in DNA: TGTGCCAGCAGTTTGTCCGGGACAGGGATTGAAAAACTGTTTTTT. Translating gives CASSLSGTGIEKLFF.

This clone has just one count. The V and J genes are TRBV5-4 and TRBJ1-1; possibly TRBD1 for D (6 bases). Per the germline V gene, CDR1 is SGHNT and CDR2 is YYREEE (reference sequence). The CDR3 has 16 residues. V was trimmed by 4 bases and J by 4 bases, leaving 20 bases between them. This chain's CDR3 is CASSPPGNRVSTEAFF. Written as DNA, the CDR3 is TGTGCCAGCAGCCCCCCGGGGAACAGGGTGAGCACTGAAGCTTTCTTT.

The chain couples TRBV19 to TRBJ2-5; 10 bases line up with TRBD1. The DNA matches TRBJ2-7 better at its end, which makes the J call doubtful. The CDR3 has 16 residues. The germline gives CDR1 LNHDA, CDR2 SQIVND (reference sequence). The CDR3 reads CASSPTGQGTRYEQYF. The CDR3 nucleotides read TGTGCCAGTAGTCCCACGGGACAGGGGACTAGATACGAGCAGTACTTC.

V gene TRBV5-6 combines with J gene TRBJ2-3, with a tentative D call TRBD2 (5 bases). CDR3 length equals 14 residues. Trimming stripped 0 bases from V and 0 bases from J, with 5 bases between. Per germline, CDR1 SGHDT and CDR2 YYEEEE. The CDR3 DNA follows: TGTGCCAGCAGCTTGGGGACTAGCACAGATACGCAGTATTTT. Its translation is CASSLGTSTDTQYF.

The rearrangement uses TRBV6-5 and TRBJ1-4; D is perhaps TRBD1 (6 bases). The V end lost 9 bases, the J end lost 10 bases, and 21 bases lay between the germline ends. The V gene's germline CDR1 is MNHEY and CDR2 SVGAGI. The CDR3 length is 14 residues. This CDR3 is CASRSGRGSGKLFF. In DNA form, the CDR3 reads TGTGCCAGTCGGTCCGGCAGGGGTTCCGGAAAACTGTTTTTT.

This chain joins TRBV14 and TRBJ2-1; 11 nucleotides align to TRBD2. The CDR3 has 15 amino acids. V dropped 4 bases and J dropped 10; count of bases not matched to a gene: 9. Germline V gene sequence: CDR1 SGHDN, CDR2 FVKESK. CDR3 sequence: CASSRSGGAFGEQFF. The CDR3 coding sequence is TGTGCCAGCAGCCGTAGCGGGGGGGCGTTTGGGGAGCAGTTCTTC.

This rearrangement joins TRBV6-5 to TRBJ1-2; perhaps TRBD1 as D (6 bases). V shed 8 bases and J shed 7 bases, with 17 bases lying between them. Germline V gene data show CDR1 as MNHEY and CDR2 as SVGAGI. This CDR3 comprises 13 residues. The CDR3 coding sequence is TGTGCCAGCCGCCTTGCCAGCAGGGGTGGCTACACCTTC. Amino acids: CASRLASRGGYTF.

This chain connects TRBV5-4 to TRBJ1-1; D is possibly TRBD1 (5 bases). This CDR3 is 15 amino acids long. V was cut by 4 bases and J by 1 base, with 14 bases left in between. The germline gives CDR1 SGHNT, CDR2 YYREEE (reference sequence). The CDR3 nucleotides read TGTGCCAGCAGCCCAGGGAGGTCAGGGAACACTGAAGCTTTCTTT. This codes for CASSPGRSGNTEAFF. Full variable domain (remainder filled in from reference TRBV5-4 and TRBJ1-1): ETGVTQSPTHLIKTRGQQVTLRCSSQSGHNTVSWYQQALGQGPQFIFQYYREEENGRGNFPPRFSGLQFPNYSSELNVNALELDDSALYLCASSPGRSGNTEAFFGQGTRLTVV.

CDR3 protein: CASSFRTGAYEQYF. CDR3 nucleotide sequence: TGTGCCAGCAGCTTTAGGACAGGGGCCTACGAGCAGTACTTC. The V gene is TRBV5-8, the J gene TRBJ2-7, with 9 nucleotides matching TRBD1. Germline lookup yields CDR1 SGHTS and CDR2 YDEGEE. The CDR3 has 14 residues. Unmatched junction bases numbered 2, after V lost 2 bases and J lost 2 bases.

The J gene is TRBJ2-7, the V gene TRBV18; weak D call: TRBD1 (6 bases). Trimming removed 6 bases at V and 6 bases at J, with 15 bases between. Germline V CDR1 and CDR2: KGHSH, LQKENI. The CDR3 has 13 residues. DNA for the CDR3: TGTGCCAGCTCGCAGGGGAATGTGGGCGAGCAGTACTTC. This sequence encodes CASSQGNVGEQYF.

CDR3 sequence (DNA): TGTGCCAGCTCGCAACAGGGAACGAACACTGAAGCTTTCTTT. As protein: CASSQQGTNTEAFF. This chain joins TRBV18 and TRBJ1-1; D possibly corresponds to TRBD1 (6 bases). Deletions cut 6 bases from V and 1 base from J, with 12 bases between. Germline V gene sequence: CDR1 KGHSH, CDR2 LQKENI. The CDR3 consists of 14 residues.

J is TRBJ2-5 and V is TRBV10-3, with 9 bases lining up with TRBD2. Germline CDR1 reads ENHRY; CDR2 reads SYGVKD. The CDR3 spans 16 residues. Trimming removed 5 bases from V and 2 bases from J; junction bases left unmatched: 9. The CDR3 sequence: CAISLGGGAGQETQYF. The CDR3 bases are TGTGCCATCAGTCTTGGCGGGGGGGCGGGGCAAGAGACCCAGTACTTC.

This chain connects TRBV30 to TRBJ1-3; D uncertain. CDR1 is GTSNPN and CDR2 is SVGIG in the germline V gene (reference sequence). This CDR3 is built from 12 residues. Trimming stripped 4 bases from V and 3 bases from J, with 7 bases between. CDR3 loop: CAWTGGGNTIYF. CDR3 DNA sequence: TGTGCCTGGACAGGAGGTGGAAACACCATATATTTT.

This rearrangement joins TRBV5-6 to TRBJ1-1; D is ambiguous. Trimming removed 1 base at V and 0 bases at J, with 4 bases between. CDR3 size: 13 residues. CDR1 and CDR2 (germline): SGHDT, YYEEEE. The CDR3, as DNA: TGTGCCAGCAGCTTGCATTTGAACACTGAAGCTTTCTTT. It codes for CASSLHLNTEAFF.

The gene calls are TRBV5-8 and TRBJ2-3; 13 bases agree with TRBD2. V lost 4 bases and J lost 6; bases outside the gene matches: 8. The germline CDR1 and CDR2 sequences are SGHTS and YDEGEE. The CDR3 totals 16 residues. This chain's CDR3 is CASSLRLAGGWDTQYF. The DNA of the CDR3 is TGTGCCAGCAGCCTCCGACTAGCGGGGGGTTGGGATACGCAGTATTTT.

The rearrangement uses TRBV19 and TRBJ1-2; D gene uncertain. The CDR3 is made up of 13 amino acids. Between the trimmed V and J ends, which lost 6 bases and 9 bases, there was a span of 17 bases. Germline assignment: CDR1 LNHDA and CDR2 SQIVND (reference sequence). The CDR3, as DNA: TGTGCCAGTAGAACAAGCGGGAGTAGCCGCTACACCTTC. Amino acids: CASRTSGSSRYTF.

V gene TRBV7-9 combines with J gene TRBJ1-1, with D uncertain. This CDR3 spans 15 amino acids. Germline V gene lookup returns CDR1 SEHNR and CDR2 FQNEAQ (reference sequence). Between the trimmed V and J ends, which lost 10 bases and 0 bases, there was a span of 18 bases. This CDR3 is CATGERSSVNTEAFF. The CDR3 DNA sequence: TGTGCCACCGGAGAGAGGAGTTCTGTGAACACTGAAGCTTTCTTT.

The chain has TRBV5-6 and TRBJ1-4; the D gene is possibly TRBD1 (5 bases). Trimming removed 2 bases at V and 4 bases at J, with 9 bases between. CDR1 and CDR2 (germline): SGHDT, YYEEEE. The CDR3 has 14 residues. The CDR3 loop reads CASSFRQFNEKLFF. CDR3 nucleotide sequence: TGTGCCAGCAGCTTCCGACAGTTTAATGAAAAACTGTTTTTT.

The chain links TRBV7-3 to TRBJ2-7, with TRBD2 matching over 8 bases. Germline CDR1 reads SGHTA; CDR2 reads FQGTGA. This CDR3 comprises 15 residues. Trimming at V came to 5 bases and at J to 0 bases, leaving 6 bases not matched to a gene. The CDR3 is CASSLSGTSSYEQYF. The CDR3 DNA reads TGTGCCAGCAGCCTCTCCGGGACTAGCTCCTACGAGCAGTACTTC.

The gene calls are TRBV27 and TRBJ2-5; D possibly corresponds to TRBD2 (5 bases). The CDR3 has 13 amino acids. Germline assignment: CDR1 MNHEY and CDR2 SMNVEV (reference sequence). The V and J ends lost 3 bases and 4 bases respectively, with 9 bases between them. DNA for the CDR3: TGTGCCAGCAGTTTCCGGGATGGAGAGACCCAGTACTTC. As protein: CASSFRDGETQYF.

The CDR3 protein is CASSSEGRDRSGYTF. CDR3 DNA: TGTGCCAGCAGCTCCGAGGGGAGGGACAGGTCTGGCTACACCTTC. The chain recombines TRBV7-2 with TRBJ1-2, with TRBD1 identical over 8 bases. This CDR3 contains 15 residues. The V gene end was trimmed by 4 bases and the J gene end by 7 bases; junction bases not matched to a gene: 11. The germline gives CDR1 SGHTA, CDR2 FQGNSA. The full variable domain, its missing parts supplied by reference TRBV7-2 and TRBJ1-2, is GAGVSQSPSNKVTEKGKDVELRCDPISGHTALYWYRQSLGQGLEFLIYFQGNSAPDKSGLPSDRFSAERTGGSVSTLTIQRTQQEDSAVYLCASSSEGRDRSGYTFGSGTRLTVV.